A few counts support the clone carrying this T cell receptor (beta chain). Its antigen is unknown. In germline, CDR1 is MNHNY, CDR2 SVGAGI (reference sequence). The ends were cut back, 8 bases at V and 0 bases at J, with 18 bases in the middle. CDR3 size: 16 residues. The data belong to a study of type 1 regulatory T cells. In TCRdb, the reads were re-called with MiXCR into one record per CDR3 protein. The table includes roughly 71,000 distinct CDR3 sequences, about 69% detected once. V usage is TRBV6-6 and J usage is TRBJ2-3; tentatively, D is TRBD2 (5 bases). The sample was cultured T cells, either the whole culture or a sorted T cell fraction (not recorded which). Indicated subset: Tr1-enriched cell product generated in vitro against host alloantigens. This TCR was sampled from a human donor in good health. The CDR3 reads CASVGMAAASTDTQYF. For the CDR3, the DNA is TGTGCCAGCGTCGGGATGGCAGCGGCTAGCACAGATACGCAGTATTTT.